A single TCR beta chain is shown here with its context. The antigen is undetermined. The time point: pre-treatment sample, taken before nivolumab and TIL therapy. Adults with stage 4 NSCLC were enrolled in a phase I trial. This record belongs to a study of TIL therapy for anti-PD-1-resistant metastatic lung cancer. Study summary: Median patient age was about 55, ranging about 38-80 years.

Findings and limits, study-wide: Treatment-naive, never-smoker and oncogene-addicted patients were overrepresented in this highly selected cohort.

Germline lookup yields CDR1 SGHAT and CDR2 FQNNGV. This CDR3 region has 15 residues. V lost 5 bases, J lost 5 bases, and 15 bases lay in between. This was the immunoSEQ v3 assay. Here immunoSEQ multiplex PCR was the method, and the copy in TCRdb shows in-frame clones only, minus some. The profile covers around 33,000 clones, with about 80% appearing a single time and about 2.5% taken by the ten largest. The sequence was obtained from a woman aged 30 to 85 with non-small cell lung cancer. The sample consisted of blood, taken at baseline. V is TRBV11-2 and J is TRBJ2-2; D might be TRBD2 (6 bases). The CDR3: CASSRSGVGTGELFF. In DNA, the CDR3 is TGTGCCAGCAGCCGTAGCGGTGTAGGGACCGGGGAGCTGTTTTTT. Full variable domain (remainder filled in from reference TRBV11-2 and TRBJ2-2): EAGVAQSPRYKIIEKRQSVAFWCNPISGHATLYWYQQILGQGPKLLIQFQNNGVVDDSQLPKDRFSAERLKGVDSTLKIQPAKLEDSAVYLCASSRSGVGTGELFFGEGSRLTVL.